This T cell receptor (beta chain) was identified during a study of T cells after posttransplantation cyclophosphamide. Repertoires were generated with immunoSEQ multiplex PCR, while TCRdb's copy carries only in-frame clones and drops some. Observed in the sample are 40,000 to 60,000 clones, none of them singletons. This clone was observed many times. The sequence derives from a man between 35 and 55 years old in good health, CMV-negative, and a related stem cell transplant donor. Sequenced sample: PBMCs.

The CDR3 here is CASSLPGQGSTDTQYF. The CDR3 nucleotides read TGTGCCAGCAGCTTACCGGGACAGGGGAGCACAGATACGCAGTATTTT. V usage is TRBV5-8 and J usage is TRBJ2-3; 10 nucleotides align to TRBD1. The length of the CDR3 is 16 residues. Looked up from germline, CDR1 is SGHTS and CDR2 is YDEGEE. The V gene end was trimmed by 2 bases and the J gene end by 0 bases; junction bases not matched to a gene: 3.